The entry that follows covers one T cell receptor (beta chain) sequence. Its antigen target is currently unknown. Base-call qualities are not available, and no considerably larger clone is one nucleotide away. TCRbeta CDR3 regions were amplified from genomic DNA using the immunoSEQ Assay, a bias-controlled multiplex PCR. Regarding the original processing steps: The number of nucleated cells in each sample was estimated by amplification of reference gene primers within the assay. Sequence reads were collapsed and filtered to measure the absolute abundance of every unique TCRbeta CDR3 rearrangement. For each sample, productive Simpson clonality was calculated by taking the square root of Simpson's diversity index across productive rearrangements. TCRdb obtained this table from immuneACCESS and retained in-frame rearrangements with V and J assigned. These tables miss some clones; where compared with another copy, unresolved V genes account for less than half of the shortfall, and the remainder is unexplained. V and J calls and clone size follow that table, whereas D and trimming were derived from the DNA. The sample table contains 300,000 to 500,000 clones; only one count was recorded for roughly 90% of them. The top ten clones comprise 0.9% to 1% of the sample.

V loses 4 bases of germline sequence and J loses 10 bases, and the interval between the two ends is 20 bases. The CDR3 runs 15 residues from the cysteine to the phenylalanine. The sequence is cut down to CDR3 DNA, 45 bases in frame from base 1. This entry belongs to a study of blood T cell repertoires in COVID-19 (dated by TCRdb to the early 2020s). Regarding the research as a whole: Samples from collaborators originated in the United States, Italy and Spain and spanned both the acute and convalescent phases of COVID-19. Nearly every sample came with metadata listing a de-identified subject ID, COVID-19 status, age in years and sex. Where HLA class I and class II types were available, the types were taken from metadata supplied by the sample provider, not from assay-based typing. The material from the prospective study consisted of cDNA or gDNA derived from T cells, B-cell-depleted T cells, or PBMCs. The samples were drawn from the first 160 participants of the ongoing ImmuneRACE study and from over a thousand subjects provided by 6 global collaborators. Deeply sampled blood TCRbeta repertoires from subjects exposed to, actively infected with, or recovered from COVID-19 were included in the dataset. The repertoires were released in a freely available public database meant as a resource for research on the immune response to SARS-CoV-2.

Enrolling through a virtual design, the prospective study's participants ranged in age from roughly 18 to 90 years and lived across roughly 23 United States geographic areas. In the prospective study, participants were assigned to cohorts based on the clinical history participants reported in a screening survey and a study questionnaire. Each participant in the prospective study had whole blood, serum and a nasopharyngeal or oropharyngeal swab collected by mobile phlebotomists. Participants in the prospective study had the option to provide additional blood draws and questionnaires over an approximately 2-month period. Blood samples from the prospective study were shipped frozen or at room temperature prior to DNA extraction. The full study reports these points: How much clinical and demographic metadata was included differed by source and by participant, and the metadata was provided uncurated.

This TCR derives from a woman in her twenties or thirties with acute COVID-19. Recombination joined TRBV5-3 with TRBJ1-4; TRBD1 might be the D gene, on 5 matching bases. TRBV5-3 is reported as an ORF; its role is uncertain. Sample: PBMCs or T cells enriched from blood (not recorded which). CDR3 reads: CARSLPTGSSAKLFF. The sequence in DNA is TGTGCCAGAAGCCTACCAACAGGTTCCTCCGCAAAACTGTTTTTT.